The present TCR beta chain was sequenced within a study of shared clonotypes between healthy human individuals. On the study more broadly: Donor ages ranged 18 to 49 years: a couple of women, a few men. Every donor yielded three CD4 naive, three CD4 memory, two CD8 naive and one CD8 memory plate.

In the case of this clone: What it binds is unknown.

V shed 8 bases and J 1 base; nucleotides not matched to a gene: 6. This CDR3 region has 15 residues. The germline CDR1 and CDR2 sequences are GTSNPN and SVGIG (reference sequence). The DNA input per sorted-subset replicate PCR was 150 to 200 ng, corresponding to some 30,000 T cell genomes. This table comes from immunoSEQ multiplex PCR, and its TCRdb copy is limited to in-frame clones, with some not included. Here the sample spans approximately 1.5 million clones, 98% being singletons. Notes on the study in general: Among a handful of donors, about 4.6% of naive CD4 clonotypes were found in common.

This receptor was obtained from a man between 25 and 39 years old in good health. The specimen sequenced was naive CD4+ T cells sorted from blood. Specified subset: CD45RA+ positively selected. The V call is TRBV30, the J call TRBJ2-4; 12 bases line up with TRBD1. The CDR3 here is CAGGQGAGAKNIQYF. CDR3 sequence (DNA): TGTGCCGGGGGACAGGGGGCGGGTGCCAAAAACATTCAGTACTTC.